This is a list of T cell receptor beta chains from one sample in a study of beta chain features in type 1 diabetes. The table came from immunoSEQ multiplex PCR; TCRdb's copy has only in-frame clones and leaves some out. The sample records around 690,000 clones, over 10% being singletons. The sample comprised naive CD4+ T cells from blood. All receptors come from a man between 25 and 39 years old with type 1 diabetes. Both conserved end residues are part of each CDR3. Fields, in order: CDR3 protein, CDR3 DNA, J gene, clone size, D gene, V gene. D genes are given only for firm matches. Size is stated for part of the rows, as once, few or many counts, or as a class when the clone is expanded.

CDR3: CASSYGQEKLFF
DNA: TGTGCCAGCAGCTACGGACAGGAAAAACTGTTTTTT
J: TRBJ1-4
size: NA
D: NA
V: TRBV7-2

CDR3: CASSVAETNQFF
DNA: TGTGCCAGCAGCGTCGCTGAGACAAATCAGTTCTTC
J: TRBJ2-1
size: NA
D: NA
V: TRBV5-6

CDR3: CASSLAPGQGRYEQYF
DNA: TGTGCCAGCAGCTTAGCCCCGGGACAGGGACGCTACGAGCAGTACTTC
J: TRBJ2-7
size: few
D: TRBD1
V: TRBV7-9

CDR3: CASSAAVGQYF
DNA: TGTGCCAGCAGTGCGGCGGTAGGGCAGTACTTC
J: TRBJ2-7
size: NA
D: NA
V: TRBV28

CDR3: CASSLLSPSGFDNPNNEQFF
DNA: TGCGCCAGCAGCCTCCTGAGCCCTAGCGGCTTTGATAACCCAAACAATGAGCAGTTCTTC
J: TRBJ2-1
size: NA
D: TRBD2
V: TRBV4-3

CDR3: CASTTQGVYGYTF
DNA: TGTGCCAGCACAACCCAGGGAGTCTATGGCTACACCTTC
J: TRBJ1-2
size: NA
D: NA
V: TRBV6-5

CDR3: CASSPRPGGGDEQYF
DNA: TGTGCCAGCAGCCCACGACCCGGAGGGGGGGACGAGCAGTACTTC
J: TRBJ2-7
size: NA
D: NA
V: TRBV9

CDR3: CASSPGGGDRYEQYF
DNA: TGTGCCAGCAGCCCAGGGGGAGGGGACAGGTACGAGCAGTACTTC
J: TRBJ2-7
size: few
D: NA
V: TRBV7-9

CDR3: CASSYSAMNTEAFF
DNA: TGTGCCAGCAGTTACTCGGCAATGAACACTGAAGCTTTCTTT
J: TRBJ1-1
size: NA
D: NA
V: TRBV6-5

CDR3: CASSYSERGDTQYF
DNA: TGTGCCAGCAGTTACTCGGAAAGGGGAGATACGCAGTATTTT
J: TRBJ2-3
size: few
D: NA
V: TRBV6-6

CDR3: CASSARGRSAEAFF
DNA: TGTGCCAGCAGCGCCAGGGGGCGCTCCGCTGAAGCTTTCTTT
J: TRBJ1-1
size: NA
D: TRBD1
V: TRBV7-2

CDR3: CATPALIESNTGELFF
DNA: TGTGCCACCCCCGCCCTGATAGAATCGAACACCGGGGAGCTGTTTTTT
J: TRBJ2-2
size: NA
D: NA
V: TRBV9

CDR3: CASSYSTTVSYEQYF
DNA: TGTGCCAGCAGTTACTCGACGACAGTCTCCTACGAGCAGTACTTC
J: TRBJ2-7
size: few
D: NA
V: TRBV6-5

CDR3: CASSQSEGRGFETQYF
DNA: TGTGCCAGCAGCCAGTCCGAGGGGCGGGGTTTTGAGACCCAGTACTTC
J: TRBJ2-5
size: few
D: NA
V: TRBV4-2

CDR3: CASSISTGGKNPFF
DNA: TGTGCCAGTAGTATAAGCACAGGGGGGAAGAACCCGTTCTTC
J: TRBJ2-1
size: NA
D: TRBD1
V: TRBV19

CDR3: CASSLDSYSGNTIYF
DNA: TGCGCCAGCAGCTTGGACAGCTACTCTGGAAACACCATATATTTT
J: TRBJ1-3
size: few
D: NA
V: TRBV5-1

CDR3: CAISESNSGGTDTQYF
DNA: TGTGCCATCAGTGAGTCAAATAGCGGGGGCACAGATACGCAGTATTTT
J: TRBJ2-3
size: few
D: TRBD2
V: TRBV10-3

CDR3: CASSLAGDTDTQYF
DNA: TGCGCCAGCAGCTTGGCAGGGGACACAGATACGCAGTATTTT
J: TRBJ2-3
size: NA
D: NA
V: TRBV5-1

CDR3: CASSSGLAGNQETQYF
DNA: TGTGCCAGCTCATCCGGACTAGCGGGGAACCAAGAGACCCAGTACTTC
J: TRBJ2-5
size: NA
D: TRBD2
V: TRBV18

CDR3: CATSRDTGGQETQYF
DNA: TGTGCCACCAGCAGAGATACGGGGGGGCAAGAGACCCAGTACTTC
J: TRBJ2-5
size: few
D: TRBD2
V: TRBV15

CDR3: CSVEGGQGNYGYTF
DNA: TGCAGCGTTGAAGGGGGACAGGGGAACTATGGCTACACCTTC
J: TRBJ1-2
size: NA
D: TRBD1
V: TRBV29-1

CDR3: CASSSRGLSTDTQYF
DNA: TGTGCCAGCAGCTCCAGAGGGCTTAGCACAGATACGCAGTATTTT
J: TRBJ2-3
size: few
D: NA
V: TRBV7-9

CDR3: CASSQETGGTDTQYF
DNA: TGTGCCAGCAGCCAAGAAACAGGGGGCACAGATACGCAGTATTTT
J: TRBJ2-3
size: NA
D: TRBD1
V: TRBV14

CDR3: CASSGRQGGLVDTQYF
DNA: TGTGCCAGCAGCGGGCGACAGGGTGGGCTTGTAGATACGCAGTATTTT
J: TRBJ2-3
size: NA
D: TRBD1
V: TRBV9

CDR3: CASSLSRIEAFF
DNA: TGTGCCAGCAGTCTATCTCGGATTGAAGCTTTCTTT
J: TRBJ1-1
size: NA
D: NA
V: TRBV28

CDR3: CASSLPPGLGAGELFF
DNA: TGTGCCAGCAGCTTGCCCCCGGGACTAGGAGCCGGGGAGCTGTTTTTT
J: TRBJ2-2
size: NA
D: TRBD2
V: TRBV7-8

CDR3: CASSWTGGVYEQYF
DNA: TGTGCCAGCAGTTGGACAGGGGGCGTCTACGAGCAGTACTTC
J: TRBJ2-7
size: NA
D: TRBD1
V: TRBV6-5

CDR3: CASSPSWIPNEQYF
DNA: TGTGCCAGCAGCCCCTCCTGGATTCCCAACGAGCAGTACTTC
J: TRBJ2-7
size: few
D: NA
V: TRBV28

CDR3: CAYGALLLLDTQYF
DNA: TGTGCCTACGGGGCCCTATTATTGTTGGATACGCAGTATTTT
J: TRBJ2-3
size: few
D: NA
V: TRBV30

CDR3: CAWSGGISGANVLTF
DNA: TGTGCCTGGAGTGGGGGGATCTCTGGGGCCAACGTCCTGACTTTC
J: TRBJ2-6
size: few
D: NA
V: TRBV30

CDR3: CAISSTVGNTEAFF
DNA: TGTGCCATCAGTTCGACAGTGGGAAACACTGAAGCTTTCTTT
J: TRBJ1-1
size: NA
D: NA
V: TRBV10-3

CDR3: CAISESRDEQFF
DNA: TGTGCCATCAGTGAATCCAGGGACGAGCAGTTCTTC
J: TRBJ2-1
size: NA
D: NA
V: TRBV10-3

CDR3: CASSLDPGTGELFF
DNA: TGTGCCAGCAGCTTAGATCCGGGGACCGGGGAGCTGTTTTTT
J: TRBJ2-2
size: NA
D: NA
V: TRBV13

CDR3: CASSSSQGANYGYTF
DNA: TGTGCCAGCAGTTCTTCCCAGGGCGCCAACTATGGCTACACCTTC
J: TRBJ1-2
size: NA
D: NA
V: TRBV6-5

CDR3: CASSRQGKETQYF
DNA: TGTGCCAGCAGCCGACAGGGGAAGGAGACCCAGTACTTC
J: TRBJ2-5
size: NA
D: TRBD1
V: TRBV6-5

CDR3: CASSPRRGISPYEQYF
DNA: TGTGCCAGCAGCCCAAGGCGGGGAATTTCCCCCTACGAGCAGTACTTC
J: TRBJ2-7
size: few
D: NA
V: TRBV7-2

CDR3: CASSLGGQETQYF
DNA: TGTGCCAGCAGCTTAGGGGGGCAAGAGACCCAGTACTTC
J: TRBJ2-5
size: NA
D: NA
V: TRBV7-9

CDR3: CATKRGDSYEQYF
DNA: TGCGCCACCAAGCGGGGGGACTCCTACGAGCAGTACTTC
J: TRBJ2-7
size: NA
D: TRBD2
V: TRBV10-2

CDR3: CASSPNRIRDRGFKGAKNIQYF
DNA: TGTGCCAGCTCACCGAATCGAATCCGGGACAGGGGGTTCAAGGGAGCCAAAAACATTCAGTACTTC
J: TRBJ2-4
size: NA
D: TRBD1
V: TRBV18

CDR3: CASSFLGGRLVNEQFF
DNA: TGTGCCAGCAGTTTCCTCGGGGGGCGACTGGTAAATGAGCAGTTCTTC
J: TRBJ2-1
size: NA
D: NA
V: TRBV28